These T cell receptor beta chains were read from a single sample in a study of T-cell reconstitution after alpha-beta-depleted transplantation in children. TCRdb re-derived calls from the PCR reads in MiXCR, one entry per CDR3 protein. The sample contains approximately 1,000,000 distinct CDR3 sequences, about 30% of which appear only once. The material was PBMCs, mostly from graft donor cells, obtained 360 days after TCRalphabeta/CD19-depleted stem cell transplant. The receptor set was obtained from a boy under two years old who had a stem cell transplant for SCID, so the T cells may come from the graft donor. CDR3s include the opening cysteine and the closing phenylalanine or tryptophan. The D gene is left open where the match is weak. Some rows have no size entry. The others give once, few or many, or a class for an expanded clone.

V gene,clone size,J gene,D gene,CDR3 protein,CDR3 DNA
TRBV7-3,few,TRBJ2-2,NA,CASSPNGLKGTGELFF,TGTGCCAGCAGCCCCAATGGACTAAAGGGGACCGGGGAGCTGTTTTTT
TRBV12-3/TRBV12-4,NA,TRBJ2-1,NA,CASSFTGTLNNEQFF,TGTGCCAGCAGCTTCACCGGGACCCTAAACAATGAGCAGTTCTTC
TRBV7-8,NA,TRBJ1-6,TRBD1,CASSLVARGLYNSPLHF,TGTGCCAGCAGCTTAGTTGCCAGGGGGCTTTATAATTCACCCCTCCACTTT
TRBV5-1,NA,TRBJ1-4,NA,CASSPWGTATNEKLFF,TGCGCCAGCAGCCCGTGGGGGACTGCAACTAATGAAAAACTGTTTTTT
TRBV6-2/TRBV6-3,few,TRBJ2-7,TRBD1,CASCPGTEDYEQYF,TGTGCCAGCTGTCCCGGGACAGAAGACTACGAGCAGTACTTC
TRBV5-1,NA,TRBJ2-5,NA,CASSLVYRGPMETQYF,TGCGCCAGCAGCTTGGTGTATCGGGGGCCGATGGAGACCCAGTACTTC
TRBV9,many,TRBJ2-1,NA,CASSVSPNNEQFF,TGTGCCAGCAGCGTATCCCCTAACAATGAGCAGTTCTTC
TRBV15,NA,TRBJ2-7,NA,CATSRDRSDRPPGYEQYF,TGTGCCACCAGCAGAGATAGGTCGGACAGACCACCGGGCTACGAGCAGTACTTC
TRBV4-1,NA,TRBJ2-7,TRBD1,CASSHLWGTGDYEQYF,TGCGCCAGCAGCCATCTTTGGGGGACAGGGGATTACGAGCAGTACTTC
TRBV10-3,NA,TRBJ2-1,NA,CAISGTPYNEQFF,TGTGCCATCTCAGGGACTCCCTACAATGAGCAGTTCTTC
TRBV6-5,NA,TRBJ2-5,NA,CASSTWTNQETQYF,TGTGCCAGCAGTACCTGGACTAACCAAGAGACCCAGTACTTC
TRBV20-1,few,TRBJ2-1,NA,CSARLASKTFNEQFF,TGCAGTGCTAGGCTCGCCAGCAAGACCTTCAATGAGCAGTTCTTC
TRBV11-2,NA,TRBJ1-2,NA,CASSLEVTGYGYTF,TGTGCCAGCAGCTTAGAGGTCACGGGGTATGGCTACACCTTC
TRBV2,few,TRBJ2-1,NA,CASSEFGQGRNEQFF,TGTGCCAGCAGTGAATTCGGGCAGGGGAGGAATGAGCAGTTCTTC
TRBV5-4,NA,TRBJ2-1,TRBD1,CASSPGATGASNEQFF,TGTGCCAGCAGCCCCGGGGCGACAGGGGCGAGCAATGAGCAGTTCTTC
TRBV28,NA,TRBJ1-5,NA,CASSGSDSNYSNQPQHF,TGTGCCAGCAGTGGCTCGGACAGTAATTATAGCAATCAGCCCCAGCATTTT
TRBV27,few,TRBJ2-7,TRBD2,CASSLWPLAGPTWEQYF,TGTGCCAGCAGTTTATGGCCCCTAGCGGGGCCTACATGGGAGCAGTACTTC